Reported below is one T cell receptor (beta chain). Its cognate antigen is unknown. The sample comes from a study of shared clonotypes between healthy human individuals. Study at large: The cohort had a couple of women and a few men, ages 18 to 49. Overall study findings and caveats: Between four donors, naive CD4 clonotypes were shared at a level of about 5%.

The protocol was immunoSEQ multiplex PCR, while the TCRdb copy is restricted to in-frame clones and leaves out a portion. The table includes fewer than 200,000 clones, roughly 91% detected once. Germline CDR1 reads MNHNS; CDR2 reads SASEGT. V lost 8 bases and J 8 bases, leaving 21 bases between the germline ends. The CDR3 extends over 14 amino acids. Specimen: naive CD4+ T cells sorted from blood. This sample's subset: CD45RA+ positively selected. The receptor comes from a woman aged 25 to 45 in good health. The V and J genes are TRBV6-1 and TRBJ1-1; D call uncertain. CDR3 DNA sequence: TGTGCCAGCTCTCAGGCCCCTCTCTCTGGGGAAGCTTTCTTT. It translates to CASSQAPLSGEAFF.